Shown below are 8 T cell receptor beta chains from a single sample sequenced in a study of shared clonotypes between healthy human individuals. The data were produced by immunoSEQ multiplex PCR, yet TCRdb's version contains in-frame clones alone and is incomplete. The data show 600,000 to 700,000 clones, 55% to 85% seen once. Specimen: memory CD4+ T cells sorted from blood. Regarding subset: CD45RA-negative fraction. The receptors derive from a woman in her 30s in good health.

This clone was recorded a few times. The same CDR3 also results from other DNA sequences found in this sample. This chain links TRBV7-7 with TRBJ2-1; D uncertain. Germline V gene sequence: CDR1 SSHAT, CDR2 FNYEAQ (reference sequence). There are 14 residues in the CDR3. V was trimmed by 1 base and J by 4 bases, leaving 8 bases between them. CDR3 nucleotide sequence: TGTGCCAGCAGCTTAGAGGGATTATACAATGAGCAGTTCTTC. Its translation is CASSLEGLYNEQFF.

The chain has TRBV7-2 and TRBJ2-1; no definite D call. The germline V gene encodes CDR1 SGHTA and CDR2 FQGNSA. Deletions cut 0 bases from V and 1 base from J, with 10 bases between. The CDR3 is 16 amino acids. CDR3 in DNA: TGTGCCAGCAGCTTAGCGCACTCCCTATCCTACAATGAGCAGTTCTTC. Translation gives CASSLAHSLSYNEQFF.

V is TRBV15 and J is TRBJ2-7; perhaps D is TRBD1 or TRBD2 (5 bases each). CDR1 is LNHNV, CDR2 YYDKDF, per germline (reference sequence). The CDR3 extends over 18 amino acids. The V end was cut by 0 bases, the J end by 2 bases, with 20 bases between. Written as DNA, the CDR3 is TGTGCCACCAGCAGAGATATCGGTGGGGCTAGCTGGACCTACGAGCAGTACTTC. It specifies CATSRDIGGASWTYEQYF.

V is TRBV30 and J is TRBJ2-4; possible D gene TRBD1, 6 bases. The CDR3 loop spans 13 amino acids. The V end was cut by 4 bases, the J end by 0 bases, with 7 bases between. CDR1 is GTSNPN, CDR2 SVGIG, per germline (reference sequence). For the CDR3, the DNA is TGTGCCTGGACAGGGGTAGCCAAAAACATTCAGTACTTC. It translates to CAWTGVAKNIQYF. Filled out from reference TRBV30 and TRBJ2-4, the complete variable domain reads SQTIHQWPATLVQPVGSPLSLECTVEGTSNPNLYWYRQAAGRGLQLLFYSVGIGQISSEVPQNLSASRPQDRQFILSSKKLLLSDSGFYLCAWTGVAKNIQYFGAGTRLSVL.

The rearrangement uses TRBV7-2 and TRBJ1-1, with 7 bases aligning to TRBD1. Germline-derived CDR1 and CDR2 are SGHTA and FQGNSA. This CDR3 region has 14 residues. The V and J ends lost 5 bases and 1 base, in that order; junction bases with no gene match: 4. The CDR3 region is CASSATGENTEAFF. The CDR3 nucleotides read TGTGCCAGCAGCGCCACAGGGGAGAACACTGAAGCTTTCTTT.

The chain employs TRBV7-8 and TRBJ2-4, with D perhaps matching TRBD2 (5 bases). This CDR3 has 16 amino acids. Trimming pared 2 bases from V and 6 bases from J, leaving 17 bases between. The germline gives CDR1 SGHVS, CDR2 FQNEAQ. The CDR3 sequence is CASSLPLRLSGNIQYF. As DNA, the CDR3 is TGTGCCAGCAGCTTACCACTGCGCTTAAGCGGAAACATTCAGTACTTC.

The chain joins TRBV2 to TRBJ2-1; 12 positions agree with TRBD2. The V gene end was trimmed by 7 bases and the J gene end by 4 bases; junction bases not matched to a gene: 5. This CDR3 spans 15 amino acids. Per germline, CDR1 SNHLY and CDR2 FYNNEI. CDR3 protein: CASTGTSGLYNEQFF. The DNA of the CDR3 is TGTGCCAGCACCGGGACTAGCGGGCTTTACAATGAGCAGTTCTTC.

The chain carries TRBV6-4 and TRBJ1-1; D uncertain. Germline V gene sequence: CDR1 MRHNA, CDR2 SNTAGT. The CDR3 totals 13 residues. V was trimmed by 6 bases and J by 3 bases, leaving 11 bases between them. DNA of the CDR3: TGTGCCAGCAGCGACCTCAAGGACACTGAAGCTTTCTTT. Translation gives CASSDLKDTEAFF.